This T cell receptor (beta chain) originates from a study of spatial heterogeneity in lung cancer. Germline V lookup: CDR1 MGHRA, CDR2 YSYEKL. V lost 4 bases and J lost 2, with 15 bases in between. The CDR3 consists of 15 residues. TCR cDNA molecules each had a unique molecular identifier. TCRdb processed the 5' RACE reads anew with MiXCR; each CDR3 protein has one entry. The sample includes tens of thousands of distinct CDR3 sequences, approximately 4.4% of them seen just once. The time point is: sample taken at primary tumor resection. The study sequenced unsorted whole RNA from tumor, nontumor lung or frozen PBMC. The cohort: 70 to 75 early-stage, untreated non-small cell lung cancer patients. In its sample, this clonotype ranks as medium-sized (0.01 to 0.1%).

This receptor was taken from a male donor with early-stage non-small cell lung cancer. The rearrangement joins TRBV4-1 to TRBJ2-7; D perhaps matches TRBD1 (5 bases). The sample was PBMCs, taken at surgery. CDR3 sequence reads: CASSLGHHEPYEQYF. Here the CDR3 DNA reads TGCGCCAGCAGCCTCGGACACCACGAACCCTACGAGCAGTACTTC.